The source of this T cell receptor (beta chain) is a study of blood T cells in healthy people across ages (dated by TCRdb to about 2015). For the wider study: In model experiments, roughly one uniquely barcoded TCR beta cDNA molecule per two T cells was captured by template switching. To track age-related changes in TCR beta repertoire diversity, the study relied on deep sequencing normalized with unique cDNA molecular identifiers. Four age groups were formed from the donors: young (average about 17 years), middle-aged (around 39), aged (about 68) and long-lived (around 82). The study analyzed two additional independent replicas of 1 million unique cDNA reads from the same blood draw for two donors, one aged 18 to 30 and one aged 80 or older.

CDR1 and CDR2 are drawn from the germline V gene: ENHRY, SYGVKD. The V and J ends are trimmed by 4 bases and 5 bases, leaving 19 bases between them. The CDR3 starts with the cysteine, ends with the phenylalanine, and has 16 residues. Just CDR3 DNA is preserved here, 48 bases in frame from base 1. The donors were under 40 Caucasian individuals from Russia, aged roughly 6 to 100 years, who were systemically healthy. Each donor gave about 11 milliliters of peripheral blood, drawn into EDTA-treated Vacutainer tubes. Ficoll-Paque density-gradient centrifugation was used to isolate PBMCs, with at least 6.5 million per sample. Total RNA was extracted from PBMCs with Trizol reagent, with at least 6 micrograms obtained per sample. The percentages of naive CD45RAhigh/CD27high T cells were determined by flow cytometry on a PBMC aliquot from every donor. Study-level results and caveats: Since profiling was done on bulk unsorted PBMCs, naive and antigen-experienced compartments could not be conclusively compared. Total diversity estimates from one million sequenced T cells were considered lower bounds and underestimates. Compared with the aged group, the long-lived group had more naive CD4+ T cells, fewer expanded clones and increased TCR diversity, a pattern suggesting age selection. Because donor CMV infection status was unknown, age-related changes in expanded clonotypes were potentially confounded. Observed TCR beta diversity per million T cells fell roughly linearly with age, and a significant reduction was already apparent by age roughly 40. There was a strong correlation between observed TCR beta diversity and the percentage of naive T cells measured by flow cytometry.

This clonotype has a handful of counts. This clone's antigen is unknown. No much larger clone exists at a distance of one base, and base qualities are not known. Library preparation employed 5' RACE. Sequencing used an Illumina HiSeq 2500. A second 7 to 11 cycle PCR used a sample-barcoded 5' primer and a J-beta primer mix. Each TCR beta cDNA molecule received a unique molecular identifier from a template-switch 5' adaptor carrying 12 random nucleotides. Each sample yielded at least 3 million CDR3-containing paired-end reads. First-strand cDNA was synthesized from all RNA with the Mint cDNA synthesis kit, primed by a TRBC-specific oligonucleotide. Following uracil-DNA glycosylase treatment, a first 18-cycle PCR with universal primers M1SS and BC2_uni_R was performed on all cDNA. The original pipeline was this. Normalization of each sample was performed by random selection of 1 million high-quality reads, each carrying a distinct molecular identifier. Reads sharing molecular identifiers were discarded rather than binned into consensus sequences. MiTCR, with a Q25 quality threshold and the strictest error-elimination algorithm, was used for CDR3 identification, clonotype clustering and error correction. A nonparametric unseen species model using Euler transformation provided a lower-bound estimate of total TCR beta diversity. Through fastp at Q25 and MiXCR, TCRdb rebuilt clones from the public reads, retaining in-frame beta chains. Each entry merges the rows of one CDR3 protein and shows their most common DNA and genes. These V and J calls rely on TCRdb rather than the paper's analysis. The sample includes about 800,000 distinct CDR3 sequences, with around 25% observed a single time. Roughly 3.8% of the sample belongs to the ten largest clones.

This same sample was also part of a study on T cells of mothers and their children. The second study's paper adds: Nine systemically healthy Caucasian individuals, comprising three mothers and their six children, were included as donors. cDNA synthesis consumed the entire amount of extracted RNA, loaded at about 1.5 ug RNA in each 15 ul reaction. In the second PCR, the M1S primer added sample barcodes and 2-4 random nucleotides. Over 10 million TCR beta CDR3 reads came from each mother, compared with approximately 3 million reads from each child. In both related and unrelated pairs, thymic selection shapes the output of TCR recombination in a similar way, with inherited differences having only a minor effect. Normalized repertoire overlap was always found to be slightly, but never significantly, higher in related mother-child pairs than in unrelated mother-child pairs. No persistent microchimeric T cell clones were detected, at a sensitivity of approximately 110 clones per million clonotypes. The study used deep NGS to compare TCR beta repertoires of mothers and children, seeking features distinguishing related mother-child pairs from unrelated individuals. The mean age was about 40 +/- 4 years for the mothers and approximately 11 +/- 4 years for the children. Libraries were sequenced on Illumina HiSeq 2000 with 100+100 nt paired-end reads after adapter ligation with NEBNext reagents. To prevent cross-contamination, the mother and child libraries were prepared one month apart and sequenced in separate runs. Each donor had between about 500,000 and 2,300,000 distinct TCR beta clonotypes identified. Naive TCR beta clonotypes were estimated from low-frequency clonotypes matched to each donor's FACS-determined naive share, without sorting.

The clonotype originates from a boy younger than 18 in good health. The V and J genes are TRBV10-3 and TRBJ2-3; the D gene cannot be resolved reliably. The sequenced sample consisted of blood. This receptor has the CDR3 CAISVLEAVVGDTQYF. The nucleotide sequence is given as TGTGCCATCAGTGTTCTAGAGGCAGTTGTTGGAGATACGCAGTATTTT.